These 21 T cell receptor beta chains share one sample of origin, sequenced in a study of shared clonotypes between healthy human individuals. The repertoire was sequenced with immunoSEQ multiplex PCR; TCRdb's copy has only in-frame clones and lacks some. The profile shows about 1 million clones, about 76% of them singletons. The sample was memory CD4+ T cells sorted from blood. Described subset: CD45RA-negative fraction. The receptors were sampled from a man aged 18 to 30 in good health.

This clone was picked up many times. The V call is TRBV7-6, the J call TRBJ2-3; the D is unclear. Germline CDR1 is SGHVS and CDR2 is FNYEAQ. There are 11 residues in the CDR3. V shed 4 bases and J shed 6 bases, with 5 bases lying between them. DNA for the CDR3: TGTGCCAGCAGCTCAGTGGATACGCAGTATTTT. It is translated as CASSSVDTQYF. Together with reference TRBV7-6 and TRBJ2-3, the CDR3 gives the full variable domain: GAGVSQSPRYKVTKRGQDVALRCDPISGHVSLYWYRQALGQGPEFLTYFNYEAQQDKSGLPNDRFSAERPEGSISTLTIQRTEQRDSAMYRCASSSVDTQYFGPGTRLTVL.

The genes are TRBV7-9 and TRBJ2-7; 12 bases are a match to TRBD2. Per the germline V gene, CDR1 is SEHNR and CDR2 is FQNEAQ (reference sequence). The CDR3 covers 17 residues. Trimming cost V 5 bases and J 1 base; bases outside gene matches: 9. In DNA, the CDR3 is TGTGCCAGCAGCGGCCCCCCTAGCGGGGGGGGATCCTACGAGCAGTACTTC. It is translated as CASSGPPSGGGSYEQYF.

This chain connects TRBV18 to TRBJ1-3, with TRBD1 identical over 10 bases. In germline, CDR1 is KGHSH, CDR2 LQKENI. The CDR3 consists of 20 residues. The junction had 11 bases not matched to a gene; V was cut back by 0 bases and J by 0 bases. In DNA, the CDR3 is TGTGCCAGCTCACCACCGGAGACAGGGGGCAGACTTAGCTCTGGAAACACCATATATTTT. Its protein is CASSPPETGGRLSSGNTIYF.

This clone was picked up a small number of times. The chain is built from TRBV19 and TRBJ1-5, with no clear D. The CDR3 loop spans 13 amino acids. Germline V CDR1 and CDR2: LNHDA, SQIVND (reference sequence). V was clipped by 9 bases and J by 1 base, with 10 bases between them. CDR3 nucleotides: TGTGCCAGCCGGTGGGAGAGCAATCAGCCCCAGCATTTT. It is translated as CASRWESNQPQHF. Combining the CDR3 with reference TRBV19 and TRBJ1-5 gives the whole variable domain DGGITQSPKYLFRKEGQNVTLSCEQNLNHDAMYWYRQDPGQGLRLIYYSQIVNDFQKGDIAEGYSVSREKKESFPLTVTSAQKNPTAFYLCASRWESNQPQHFGDGTRLSIL.

The chain combines TRBV5-1 with TRBJ1-1; TRBD1 matches 7 bases. Trimming at V came to 4 bases and at J to 4 bases, leaving 7 bases not matched to a gene. The V gene's germline CDR1 is SGHRS and CDR2 YFSETQ. This CDR3 has 14 amino acids. CDR3 in DNA: TGCGCCAGCAGCGAAGGGGGCTATGGCACTGAAGCTTTCTTT. Translated: CASSEGGYGTEAFF. The whole variable domain, remainder taken from reference TRBV5-1 and TRBJ1-1, is KAGVTQTPRYLIKTRGQQVTLSCSPISGHRSVSWYQQTPGQGLQFLFEYFSETQRNKGNFPGRFSGRQFSNSRSEMNVSTLELGDSALYLCASSEGGYGTEAFFGQGTRLTVV.

The gene calls are TRBV5-3 and TRBJ2-3, with TRBD2 identical over 13 bases. TRBV5-3 is identified as an open reading frame with a role that is uncertain. This CDR3 spans 18 amino acids. V lost 5 bases, J lost 0 bases, and 9 bases stayed unmatched. CDR3 region: CARSPTSGGPLSTDTQYF. Here the CDR3 DNA reads TGTGCCAGAAGTCCGACTAGCGGGGGGCCCCTGAGCACAGATACGCAGTATTTT.

This sequence joins TRBV28 and TRBJ1-2; D not resolved. Trimming took off 8 bases at V and 2 bases at J, with 9 bases between the two ends. The CDR3 spans 12 residues. CDR1 is MDHEN and CDR2 is SYDVKM in the germline V gene. The chain's CDR3 is CASATTNYGYTF. The CDR3 bases are TGTGCCAGCGCGACAACAAACTATGGCTACACCTTC.

This chain connects TRBV15 to TRBJ1-5; D perhaps matches TRBD1 (6 bases). V dropped 4 bases and J dropped 0 bases, with 10 bases sitting between them. CDR3 length: 15 amino acids. Germline V gene lookup returns CDR1 LNHNV and CDR2 YYDKDF (reference sequence). In DNA form, the CDR3 reads TGTGCCACCAGCAATGGACAGTATAGCAATCAGCCCCAGCATTTT. This translates into CATSNGQYSNQPQHF. Drawing the rest from reference TRBV15 and TRBJ1-5, the complete variable domain is DAMVIQNPRYQVTQFGKPVTLSCSQTLNHNVMYWYQQKSSQAPKLLFHYYDKDFNNEADTPDNFQSRRPNTSFCFLDIRSPGLGDTAMYLCATSNGQYSNQPQHFGDGTRLSIL.

This clone was found a few times. The chain carries TRBV6-1 and TRBJ2-3; no firm D call. CDR1 MNHNS and CDR2 SASEGT come from the germline V gene. This CDR3 has 16 residues. V was pared by 2 bases and J by 4 bases, with 16 bases between. CDR3 DNA: TGTGCCAGCAGTGAACTATTTGGTGGGAAGGCAGATACGCAGTATTTT. It codes for CASSELFGGKADTQYF.

The V call is TRBV28, the J call TRBJ2-3; D uncertain. This CDR3 comprises 14 residues. The V end lost 7 bases, the J end lost 7 bases, and 18 bases lay between the germline ends. The V gene's germline CDR1 is MDHEN and CDR2 SYDVKM. CDR3 loop: CASTPSPGKNTQYF. The CDR3 coding sequence is TGTGCCAGCACTCCCAGTCCTGGGAAGAATACGCAGTATTTT.

The chain is built from TRBV5-4 and TRBJ2-7, with TRBD2 matching 12 bases. CDR1 is SGHNT, CDR2 YYREEE, per germline (reference sequence). The CDR3 runs 15 residues. With V trimmed by 0 bases and J by 4 bases, 2 bases remained unmatched. CDR3 region: CASSLGTSGKYEQYF. CDR3 nucleotide sequence: TGTGCCAGCAGCTTGGGGACTAGCGGGAAATACGAGCAGTACTTC.

The chain employs TRBV5-8 and TRBJ2-3; the D is unclear. Trimming left V 1 base short and J 0 bases short, with 9 bases between. The CDR3 runs 15 residues. The germline V gene encodes CDR1 SGHTS and CDR2 YDEGEE. The CDR3 nucleotides read TGTGCCAGCAGCTTGTTCGCCGAGAGCACAGATACGCAGTATTTT. Encoded protein: CASSLFAESTDTQYF.

V usage is TRBV6-1 and J usage is TRBJ1-5, with 9 bases that match TRBD1. The CDR3 contains 19 residues. Germline V gives CDR1 MNHNS, CDR2 SASEGT. Unmatched junction bases numbered 13, after V lost 0 bases and J lost 4 bases. CDR3 residues: CASSEATTGGHRFNQPQHF. The CDR3 region has the DNA TGTGCCAGCAGTGAAGCGACGACAGGGGGTCATCGGTTTAATCAGCCCCAGCATTTT.

V gene TRBV15 combines with J gene TRBJ2-4, with 8 bases fitting TRBD2. Germline assignment: CDR1 LNHNV and CDR2 YYDKDF (reference sequence). V gave up 4 bases and J gave up 4 bases; unmatched junction bases: 3. CDR3 length: 14 residues. The CDR3 DNA sequence: TGTGCCACCAGCACCCCGGGGGGGAAAAACATTCAGTACTTC. Translation gives CATSTPGGKNIQYF.

CDR3 region: CASSSSRLGVGSEQFF. CDR3 nucleotides: TGTGCCAGCAGTTCCTCTAGGCTCGGGGTTGGGAGTGAGCAGTTCTTC. The rearrangement uses TRBV28 and TRBJ2-1; maybe TRBD2 (5 bases). V dropped 4 bases and J dropped 9 bases, with 22 bases sitting between them. CDR1 and CDR2 from the germline V gene are MDHEN and SYDVKM. The CDR3 covers 16 residues.

This clone was observed a handful of times. This rearrangement joins TRBV5-1 to TRBJ1-6; a weak D match, TRBD1 (6 bases). The CDR3 totals 16 residues. Germline V gene data show CDR1 as SGHRS and CDR2 as YFSETQ. Trimming removed 0 bases at V and 7 bases at J, with 14 bases between. CDR3 protein: CASSLAAGAVNSPLHF. CDR3 sequence (DNA): TGCGCCAGCAGCTTGGCCGCGGGGGCCGTCAATTCACCCCTCCACTTT.

This clone appeared a few times. The J gene is TRBJ2-1, the V gene TRBV5-1, with TRBD2 identical over 13 bases. With 4 bases clipped from V and 4 bases from J, the junction kept 5 bases outside the gene matches. Germline V gene data show CDR1 as SGHRS and CDR2 as YFSETQ. CDR3 size: 16 residues. Here the CDR3 DNA reads TGCGCCAGCAGCATCGCACTAGCGGGGGGGTACAATGAGCAGTTCTTC. Protein: CASSIALAGGYNEQFF.

The chain uses TRBV5-1 and TRBJ1-1; 7 nucleotides match TRBD1. Germline loops: CDR1 SGHRS, CDR2 YFSETQ. CDR3 length: 14 residues. V shed 4 bases and J 11 bases; nucleotides not matched to a gene: 14. CDR3 protein: CASSALTGSPLAFF. CDR3 nucleotide sequence: TGCGCCAGCAGCGCCCTGACAGGGTCCCCCTTGGCTTTCTTT.

V is TRBV25-1 and J is TRBJ1-2; the D is unclear. Germline V gene data show CDR1 as MGHDK and CDR2 as SYGVNS. Trimming took off 3 bases at V and 4 bases at J, with 12 bases between the two ends. CDR3 length: 14 residues. CDR3 region: CASSEGRASYGYTF. In DNA form, the CDR3 reads TGTGCCAGCAGTGAGGGTAGGGCCTCCTATGGCTACACCTTC.

The chain recombines TRBV28 with TRBJ2-7, with D hard to call. The V end lost 2 bases, the J end lost 2 bases, and 10 bases lay between the germline ends. The germline gives CDR1 MDHEN, CDR2 SYDVKM. CDR3 size: 14 residues. CDR3 sequence: CASSLAARPYEQYF. CDR3 coding DNA: TGTGCCAGCAGTTTAGCCGCTAGGCCCTACGAGCAGTACTTC.

The J gene is TRBJ2-7, the V gene TRBV7-2, with 7 bases matching TRBD2. The CDR3 consists of 15 residues. Germline lookup yields CDR1 SGHTA and CDR2 FQGNSA. The junction had 7 bases not matched to a gene; V was cut back by 2 bases and J by 3 bases. The CDR3 region is CASSLLSSGGYEQYF. The CDR3 bases are TGTGCCAGCAGCTTATTGTCTAGCGGTGGCTACGAGCAGTACTTC.